The 20 T cell receptor beta chains presented below share a single source sample, sequenced in a study of cytomegalovirus exposure and HLA in healthy donors. Vbeta (60) and Jbeta (13) primers were used in the PCR. The assay was immunoSEQ multiplex PCR, and TCRdb's table has in-frame clones only and misses some. The profile shows over 100,000 clones, 77% of them singletons. The sample consisted of PBMCs. Receptor source: a male donor in good health and CMV-seropositive.

The chain recombines TRBV6-5 with TRBJ2-2; 8 bases map to TRBD2. Germline CDR1 and CDR2: MNHEY and SVGAGI. V gave up 5 bases and J gave up 7 bases; unmatched junction bases: 9. This CDR3 spans 15 amino acids. The CDR3 DNA reads as TGTGCCAGCAGTCGTCCGACTAGCGTTGGCGGGGAGCTGTTTTTT. The encoded protein is CASSRPTSVGGELFF.

The chain links TRBV27 to TRBJ1-1; TRBD1 matches 10 bases. J was trimmed by 5 bases and V by 6 bases; bases with no gene match: 9. Germline V gene sequence: CDR1 MNHEY, CDR2 SMNVEV (reference sequence). This CDR3 region has 15 residues. The CDR3 DNA follows: TGTGCCAGCAGCCCCGTTGGACAGGGGGGGACTGAAGCTTTCTTT. Translated: CASSPVGQGGTEAFF.

This clone showed up just once. The chain has TRBV28 and TRBJ1-1; D gene unclear. Germline CDR1 and CDR2: MDHEN and SYDVKM. This CDR3 has 13 residues. Trimming took 6 bases from V and 10 from J, leaving 18 bases between them. The CDR3 reads CASSFYISIGAFF. The CDR3 region has the DNA TGTGCCAGCAGCTTTTATATTAGTATTGGAGCTTTCTTT.

The V and J genes are TRBV5-6 and TRBJ2-3, with TRBD2 identical over 9 bases. From germline, CDR1 is SGHDT and CDR2 YYEEEE. The CDR3 has 16 amino acids. Losses at the gene ends were 0 bases for V and 3 bases for J; bases not matched to a gene: 5. This chain's CDR3 is CASSLAPLAGTDTQYF. Written as DNA, the CDR3 is TGTGCCAGCAGCTTGGCGCCTCTAGCGGGAACAGATACGCAGTATTTT.

The chain has TRBV27 and TRBJ2-2, with 7 bases aligning to TRBD1. Unmatched junction bases numbered 6, after V lost 2 bases and J lost 6 bases. This CDR3 spans 15 amino acids. The germline V gene encodes CDR1 MNHEY and CDR2 SMNVEV (reference sequence). This CDR3 is CASSLEGQLAGELFF. CDR3 bases: TGTGCCAGCAGTTTAGAGGGACAGTTGGCCGGGGAGCTGTTTTTT.

This chain connects TRBV28 to TRBJ1-2; D is possibly TRBD1 (5 bases). The CDR3 spans 13 residues. V dropped 6 bases and J dropped 5 bases, with 13 bases sitting between them. Germline V gene sequence: CDR1 MDHEN, CDR2 SYDVKM. CDR3 protein: CASRGAGIYGYTF. The CDR3 DNA follows: TGTGCCAGCAGAGGGGCTGGGATTTATGGCTACACCTTC.

V gene TRBV5-1 combines with J gene TRBJ2-7, with D maybe TRBD2 (5 bases). This CDR3 has 15 residues. CDR1 and CDR2 from the germline V gene are SGHRS and YFSETQ. V was trimmed by 0 bases and J by 2 bases, leaving 12 bases between them. CDR3 loop: CASSLGERGPYEQYF. CDR3 coding DNA: TGCGCCAGCAGCTTGGGGGAGCGAGGCCCCTACGAGCAGTACTTC.

This rearrangement joins TRBV28 to TRBJ2-7; perhaps TRBD1 as D (6 bases). Germline V gives CDR1 MDHEN, CDR2 SYDVKM. The CDR3 covers 11 residues. V gave up 9 bases and J gave up 3 bases, with 9 bases separating them. Here the CDR3 reads CASGTHYEQYF. For the CDR3, the DNA is TGTGCCAGTGGGACACACTACGAGCAGTACTTC.

The chain employs TRBV28 and TRBJ2-5; D possibly corresponds to TRBD2 (6 bases). The better agreement between TRBJ2-7 and the DNA end casts doubt on the J call. CDR1 is MDHEN and CDR2 is SYDVKM in the germline V gene. The CDR3 loop spans 14 amino acids. The CDR3 DNA reads as TGTGCCAGCAGTTTTGGGGGACTCTCCTACGAGCAGTACTTC. Translation: CASSFGGLSYEQYF.

The chain recombines TRBV5-1 with TRBJ2-2; possibly TRBD1 for D (5 bases). Germline V CDR1 and CDR2: SGHRS, YFSETQ. The V end was cut by 0 bases, the J end by 5 bases, with 11 bases between. The CDR3 is 15 amino acids. The chain's CDR3 is CASSLGGAGTGELFF. The CDR3 DNA follows: TGCGCCAGCAGCTTGGGTGGGGCTGGAACCGGGGAGCTGTTTTTT.

This clone was picked up a small number of times. The rearrangement uses TRBV28 and TRBJ1-2; TRBD1 matches at 7 bases. This CDR3 is 14 amino acids long. The J segment lost 4 bases and the V segment lost 4 bases, leaving 6 bases of the junction unmatched. CDR1 and CDR2 from the germline V gene are MDHEN and SYDVKM. In nucleotides, the CDR3 is TGTGCCAGCAGTTCCCAGACAGGGAGCTATGGCTACACCTTC. Its translation is CASSSQTGSYGYTF.

The V gene is TRBV28, the J gene TRBJ2-1; D is unresolved. Germline V gene lookup returns CDR1 MDHEN and CDR2 SYDVKM. Trimming pared 3 bases from V and 9 bases from J, leaving 12 bases between. The CDR3 has 13 amino acids. CDR3 DNA: TGTGCCAGCAGTTTCCCCCAGGCTTCTGAGCAGTTCTTC. It yields the protein CASSFPQASEQFF.

The gene calls are TRBV5-1 and TRBJ2-7, with TRBD1 matching over 10 bases. J gave up 7 bases and V 4 bases, and 11 bases lay outside the gene matches. The CDR3 is 15 residues long. The germline V gene encodes CDR1 SGHRS and CDR2 YFSETQ. CDR3 region: CASSENPGTGVEQYF. CDR3 DNA sequence: TGCGCCAGCAGCGAAAACCCCGGGACAGGGGTTGAGCAGTACTTC.

The chain couples TRBV4-2 to TRBJ2-3; 11 bases match TRBD2. The CDR3 has 16 residues. Germline values: CDR1 LGHNA, CDR2 YNFKEQ. The V segment lost 2 bases and the J segment 4 bases; nucleotides outside the gene matches: 5. CDR3 residues: CASSQLAGGPADTQYF. In nucleotides, the CDR3 is TGTGCCAGCAGCCAACTAGCGGGGGGACCCGCAGATACGCAGTATTTT.

V usage is TRBV27 and J usage is TRBJ2-7, with TRBD1 matching over 7 bases. This CDR3 region has 14 residues. Germline values: CDR1 MNHEY, CDR2 SMNVEV (reference sequence). V lost 2 bases and J lost 4; bases outside the gene matches: 5. The CDR3 protein is CASSLAQGLYEQYF. The CDR3 coding sequence is TGTGCCAGCAGTTTAGCACAGGGGCTTTACGAGCAGTACTTC.

The chain recombines TRBV7-9 with TRBJ2-1; 8 bases match TRBD1. V shed 0 bases and J 9 bases; nucleotides not matched to a gene: 7. CDR1 SEHNR and CDR2 FQNEAQ come from the germline V gene (reference sequence). There are 15 residues in the CDR3. CDR3 protein: CASSLATGGFIEQFF. CDR3 coding DNA: TGTGCCAGCAGCTTAGCAACAGGGGGTTTTATTGAGCAGTTCTTC.

The chain employs TRBV5-1 and TRBJ2-6, with D possibly TRBD1 on 6 matching bases. Trimming left V 8 bases short and J 2 bases short, with 17 bases between. The CDR3 is made up of 16 amino acids. Per germline, CDR1 SGHRS and CDR2 YFSETQ. In DNA, the CDR3 is TGCGCCAGTAGAGACAGGCCATCGACTGGGGCCAACGTCCTGACTTTC. Protein: CASRDRPSTGANVLTF.

The J gene is TRBJ2-1, the V gene TRBV6-4; maybe TRBD2 (5 bases). This CDR3 region has 13 residues. V was shortened by 3 bases and J by 12 bases, with 15 bases between the two germline ends. Germline CDR1 MRHNA, CDR2 SNTAGT. The CDR3 region has the DNA TGTGCCAGCAGTGATCAACCGGGGTCAGGGCAGTTCTTC. This gives the protein CASSDQPGSGQFF.

The chain employs TRBV15 and TRBJ1-6, with no clear D. Trimming shortened V by 0 bases and J by 4 bases, and 13 bases separated the two germline ends. Per germline, CDR1 LNHNV and CDR2 YYDKDF (reference sequence). The CDR3 is 17 amino acids. This CDR3 reads CATSRDEWYLYNSPLHF. The CDR3 DNA reads as TGTGCCACCAGCAGAGATGAGTGGTATCTATATAATTCACCCCTCCACTTT. Looking up the rest from reference TRBV15 and TRBJ1-6 gives the full variable domain: DAMVIQNPRYQVTQFGKPVTLSCSQTLNHNVMYWYQQKSSQAPKLLFHYYDKDFNNEADTPDNFQSRRPNTSFCFLDIRSPGLGDTAMYLCATSRDEWYLYNSPLHFGNGTRLTVT.

This clone appeared a few times. This sequence joins TRBV19 and TRBJ2-1; TRBD2 matches 8 bases. This CDR3 comprises 14 residues. With 7 bases clipped from V and 8 bases from J, the junction kept 10 bases outside the gene matches. The germline gives CDR1 LNHDA, CDR2 SQIVND (reference sequence). Here the CDR3 reads CASKTGGPSDEQFF. CDR3 in DNA: TGTGCCAGTAAGACGGGGGGGCCATCTGATGAGCAGTTCTTC.